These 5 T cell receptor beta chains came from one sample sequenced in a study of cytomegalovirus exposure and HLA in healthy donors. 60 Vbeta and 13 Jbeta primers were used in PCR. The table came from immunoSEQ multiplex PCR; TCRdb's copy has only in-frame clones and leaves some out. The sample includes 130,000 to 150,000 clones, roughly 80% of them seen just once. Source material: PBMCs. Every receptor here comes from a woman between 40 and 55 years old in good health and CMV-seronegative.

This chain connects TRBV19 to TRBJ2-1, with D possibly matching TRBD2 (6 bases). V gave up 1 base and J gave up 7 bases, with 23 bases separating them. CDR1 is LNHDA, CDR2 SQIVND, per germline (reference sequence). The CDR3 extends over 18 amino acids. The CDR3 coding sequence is TGTGCCAGTAGTATAGGCCGTACAGCCGGGACCGGAGGGAATGAGCAGTTCTTC. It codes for CASSIGRTAGTGGNEQFF.

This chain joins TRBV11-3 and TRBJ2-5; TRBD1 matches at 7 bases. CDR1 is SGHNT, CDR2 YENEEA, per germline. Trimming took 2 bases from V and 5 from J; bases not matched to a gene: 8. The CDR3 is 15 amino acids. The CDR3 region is CASSLRTGGMETQYF. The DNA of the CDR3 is TGTGCCAGCAGCTTACGGACAGGAGGAATGGAGACCCAGTACTTC.

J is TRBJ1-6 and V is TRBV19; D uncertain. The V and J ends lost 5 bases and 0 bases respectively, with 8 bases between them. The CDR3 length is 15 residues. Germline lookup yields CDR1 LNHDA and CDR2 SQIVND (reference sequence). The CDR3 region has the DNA TGTGCCAGTAGTTTAGGGAGCTCCTATAATTCACCCCTCCACTTT. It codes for CASSLGSSYNSPLHF.

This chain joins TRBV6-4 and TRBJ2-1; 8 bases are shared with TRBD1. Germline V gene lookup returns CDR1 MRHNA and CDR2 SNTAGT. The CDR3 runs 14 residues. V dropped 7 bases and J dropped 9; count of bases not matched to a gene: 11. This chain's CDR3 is CASTLGQGGGEQFF. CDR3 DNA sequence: TGTGCCAGCACCCTAGGACAGGGAGGTGGTGAGCAGTTCTTC.

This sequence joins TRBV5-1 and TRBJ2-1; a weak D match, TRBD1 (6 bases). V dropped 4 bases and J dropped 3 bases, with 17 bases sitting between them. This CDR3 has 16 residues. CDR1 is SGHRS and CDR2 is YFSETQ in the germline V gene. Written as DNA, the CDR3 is TGCGCCAGCAGCGACAACAGGGAAGCTTACTACAATGAGCAGTTCTTC. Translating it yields CASSDNREAYYNEQFF.